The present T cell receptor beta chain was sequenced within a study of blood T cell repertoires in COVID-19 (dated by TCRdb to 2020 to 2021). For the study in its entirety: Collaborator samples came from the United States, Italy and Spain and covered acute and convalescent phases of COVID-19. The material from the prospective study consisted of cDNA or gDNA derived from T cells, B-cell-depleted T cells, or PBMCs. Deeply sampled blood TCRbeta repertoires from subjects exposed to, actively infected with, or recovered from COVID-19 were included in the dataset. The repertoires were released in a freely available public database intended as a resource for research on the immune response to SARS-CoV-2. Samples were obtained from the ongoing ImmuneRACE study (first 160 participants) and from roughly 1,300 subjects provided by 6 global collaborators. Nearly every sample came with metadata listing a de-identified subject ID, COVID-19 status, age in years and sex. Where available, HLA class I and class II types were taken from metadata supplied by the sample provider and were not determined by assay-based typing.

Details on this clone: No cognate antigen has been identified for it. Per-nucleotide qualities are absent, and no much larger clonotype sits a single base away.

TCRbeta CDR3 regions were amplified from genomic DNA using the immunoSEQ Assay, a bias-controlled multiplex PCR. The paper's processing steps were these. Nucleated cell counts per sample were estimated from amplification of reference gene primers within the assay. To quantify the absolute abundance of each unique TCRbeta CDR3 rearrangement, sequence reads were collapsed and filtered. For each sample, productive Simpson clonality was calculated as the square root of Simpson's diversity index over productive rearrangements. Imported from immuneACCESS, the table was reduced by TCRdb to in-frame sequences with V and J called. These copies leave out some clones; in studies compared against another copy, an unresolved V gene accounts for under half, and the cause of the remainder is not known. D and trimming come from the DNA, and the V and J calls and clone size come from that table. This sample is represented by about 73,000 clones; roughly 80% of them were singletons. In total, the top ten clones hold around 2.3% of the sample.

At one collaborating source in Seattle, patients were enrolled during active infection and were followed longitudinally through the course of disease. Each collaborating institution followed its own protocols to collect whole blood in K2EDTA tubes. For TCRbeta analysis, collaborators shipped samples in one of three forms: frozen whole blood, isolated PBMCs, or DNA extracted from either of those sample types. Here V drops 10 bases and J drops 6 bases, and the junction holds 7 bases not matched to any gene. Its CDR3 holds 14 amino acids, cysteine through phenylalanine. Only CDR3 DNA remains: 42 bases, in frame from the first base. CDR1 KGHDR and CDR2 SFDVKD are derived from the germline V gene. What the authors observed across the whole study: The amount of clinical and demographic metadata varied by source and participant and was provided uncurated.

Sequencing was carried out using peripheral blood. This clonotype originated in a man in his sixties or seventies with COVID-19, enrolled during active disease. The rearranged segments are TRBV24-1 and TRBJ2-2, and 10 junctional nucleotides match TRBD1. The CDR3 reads CATAGTGVAGELFF. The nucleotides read TGTGCCACGGCCGGGACAGGGGTGGCCGGGGAGCTGTTTTTT.